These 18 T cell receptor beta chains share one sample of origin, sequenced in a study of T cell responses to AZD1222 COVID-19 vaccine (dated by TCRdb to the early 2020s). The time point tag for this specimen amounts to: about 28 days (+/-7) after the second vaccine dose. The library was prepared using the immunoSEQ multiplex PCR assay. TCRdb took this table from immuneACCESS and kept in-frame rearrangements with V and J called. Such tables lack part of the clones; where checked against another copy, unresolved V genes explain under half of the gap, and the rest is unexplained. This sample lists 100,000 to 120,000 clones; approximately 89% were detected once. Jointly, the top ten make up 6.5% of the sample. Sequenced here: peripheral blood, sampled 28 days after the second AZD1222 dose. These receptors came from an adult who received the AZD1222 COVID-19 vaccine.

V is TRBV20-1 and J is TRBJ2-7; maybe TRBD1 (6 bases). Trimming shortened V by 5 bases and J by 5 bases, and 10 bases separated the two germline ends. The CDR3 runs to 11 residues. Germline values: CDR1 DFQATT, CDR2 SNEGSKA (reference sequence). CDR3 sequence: CSAERTDEQYF. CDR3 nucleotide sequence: TGCAGTGCTGAGCGGACAGACGAGCAGTACTTC.

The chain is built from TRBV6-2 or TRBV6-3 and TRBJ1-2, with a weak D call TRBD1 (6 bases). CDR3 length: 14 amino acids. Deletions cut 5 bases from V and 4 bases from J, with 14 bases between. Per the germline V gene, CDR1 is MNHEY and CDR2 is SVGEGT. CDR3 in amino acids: CASSPGVRGYGYTF. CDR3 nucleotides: TGTGCCAGCAGTCCAGGGGTTAGAGGCTATGGCTACACCTTC.

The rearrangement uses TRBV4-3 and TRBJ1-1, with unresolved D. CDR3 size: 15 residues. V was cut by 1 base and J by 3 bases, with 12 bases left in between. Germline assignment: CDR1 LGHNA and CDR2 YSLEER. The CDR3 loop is CASSQGLDEYTEAFF. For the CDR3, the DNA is TGCGCCAGCAGCCAAGGTTTGGACGAGTACACTGAAGCTTTCTTT.

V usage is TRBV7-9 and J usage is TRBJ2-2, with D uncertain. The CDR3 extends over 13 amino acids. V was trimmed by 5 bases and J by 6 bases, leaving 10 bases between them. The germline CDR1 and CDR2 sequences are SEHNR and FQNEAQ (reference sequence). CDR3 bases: TGTGCCAGCAGCACAACTTCCGCCGGGGAGCTGTTTTTT. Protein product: CASSTTSAGELFF.

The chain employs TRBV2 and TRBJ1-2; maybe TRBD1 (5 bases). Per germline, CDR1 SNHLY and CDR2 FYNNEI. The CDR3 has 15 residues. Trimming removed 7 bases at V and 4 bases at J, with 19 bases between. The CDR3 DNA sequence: TGTGCCAGCATAGCAACAGTGGGGGGAATCTATGGCTACACCTTC. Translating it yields CASIATVGGIYGYTF.

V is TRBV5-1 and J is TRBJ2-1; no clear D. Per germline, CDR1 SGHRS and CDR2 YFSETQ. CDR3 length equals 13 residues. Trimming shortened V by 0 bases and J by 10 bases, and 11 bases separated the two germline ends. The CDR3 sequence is CASSLAMGGEQFF. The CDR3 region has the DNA TGCGCCAGCAGCTTGGCGATGGGCGGAGAGCAGTTCTTC. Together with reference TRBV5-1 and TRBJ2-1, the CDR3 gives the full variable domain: KAGVTQTPRYLIKTRGQQVTLSCSPISGHRSVSWYQQTPGQGLQFLFEYFSETQRNKGNFPGRFSGRQFSNSRSEMNVSTLELGDSALYLCASSLAMGGEQFFGPGTRLTVL.

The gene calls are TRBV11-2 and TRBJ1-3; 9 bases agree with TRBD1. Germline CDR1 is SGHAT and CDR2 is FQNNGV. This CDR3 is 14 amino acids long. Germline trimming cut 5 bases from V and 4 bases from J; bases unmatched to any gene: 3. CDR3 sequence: CASSPGTGGNTIYF. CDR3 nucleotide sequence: TGTGCCAGCAGCCCGGGGACAGGGGGAAACACCATATATTTT.

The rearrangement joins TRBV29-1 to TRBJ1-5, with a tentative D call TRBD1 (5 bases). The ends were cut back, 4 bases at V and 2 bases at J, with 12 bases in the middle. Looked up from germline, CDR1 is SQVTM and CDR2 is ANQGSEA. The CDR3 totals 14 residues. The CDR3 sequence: CSVGSSGGNQPQHF. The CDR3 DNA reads TGCAGCGTTGGTAGCTCGGGGGGCAATCAGCCCCAGCATTTT.

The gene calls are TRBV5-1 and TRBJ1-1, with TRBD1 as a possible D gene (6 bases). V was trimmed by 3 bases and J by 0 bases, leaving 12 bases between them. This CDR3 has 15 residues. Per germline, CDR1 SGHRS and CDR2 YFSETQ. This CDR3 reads CASSSLTGMNTEAFF. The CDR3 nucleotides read TGCGCCAGCAGCTCTCTAACAGGGATGAACACTGAAGCTTTCTTT.

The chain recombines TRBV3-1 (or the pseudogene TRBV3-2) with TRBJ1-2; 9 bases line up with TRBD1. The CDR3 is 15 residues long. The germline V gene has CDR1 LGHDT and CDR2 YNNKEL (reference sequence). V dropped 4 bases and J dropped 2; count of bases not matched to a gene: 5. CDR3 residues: CASSPWDRDNYGYTF. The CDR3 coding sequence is TGTGCCAGCAGCCCCTGGGACAGGGACAACTATGGCTACACCTTC.

The CDR3 loop is CASSSLPSGGALGTDTQYF. The CDR3 DNA follows: TGTGCCAGCAGCTCGCTTCCTAGCGGGGGGGCCCTTGGCACAGATACGCAGTATTTT. The V call is TRBV7-6, the J call TRBJ2-3; 12 nucleotides line up with TRBD2. The V gene's germline CDR1 is SGHVS and CDR2 FNYEAQ. The CDR3 consists of 19 residues. The J segment lost 1 base and the V segment lost 4 bases, leaving 12 bases of the junction unmatched.

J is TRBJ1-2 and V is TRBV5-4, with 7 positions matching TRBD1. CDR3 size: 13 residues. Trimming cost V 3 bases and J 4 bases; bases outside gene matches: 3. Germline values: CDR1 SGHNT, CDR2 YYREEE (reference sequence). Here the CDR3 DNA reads TGTGCCAGCAGCTCAGGGGGTGGCTATGGCTACACCTTC. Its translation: CASSSGGGYGYTF. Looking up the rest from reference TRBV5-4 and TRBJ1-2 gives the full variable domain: ETGVTQSPTHLIKTRGQQVTLRCSSQSGHNTVSWYQQALGQGPQFIFQYYREEENGRGNFPPRFSGLQFPNYSSELNVNALELDDSALYLCASSSGGGYGYTFGSGTRLTVV.

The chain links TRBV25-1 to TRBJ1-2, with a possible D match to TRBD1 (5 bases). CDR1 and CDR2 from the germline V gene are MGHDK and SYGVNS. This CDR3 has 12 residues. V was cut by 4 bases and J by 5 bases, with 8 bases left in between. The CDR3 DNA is TGTGCCAGCAGTGTTTCAGGGTATGGCTACACCTTC. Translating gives CASSVSGYGYTF.

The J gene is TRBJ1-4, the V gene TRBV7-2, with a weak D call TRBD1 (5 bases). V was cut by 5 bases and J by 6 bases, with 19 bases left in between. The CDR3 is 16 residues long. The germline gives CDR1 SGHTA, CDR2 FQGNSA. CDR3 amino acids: CASSPGSLGTYEKLFF. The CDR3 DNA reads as TGTGCCAGCAGCCCAGGGTCTCTTGGGACCTATGAAAAACTGTTTTTT.

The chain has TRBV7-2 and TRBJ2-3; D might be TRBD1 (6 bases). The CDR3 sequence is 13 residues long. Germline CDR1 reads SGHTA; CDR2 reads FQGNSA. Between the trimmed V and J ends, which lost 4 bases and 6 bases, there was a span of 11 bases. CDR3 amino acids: CASSYRVLDTQYF. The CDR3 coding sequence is TGTGCCAGCAGCTACAGGGTGCTGGATACGCAGTATTTT. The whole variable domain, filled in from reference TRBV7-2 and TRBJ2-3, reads GAGVSQSPSNKVTEKGKDVELRCDPISGHTALYWYRQSLGQGLEFLIYFQGNSAPDKSGLPSDRFSAERTGGSVSTLTIQRTQQEDSAVYLCASSYRVLDTQYFGPGTRLTVL.

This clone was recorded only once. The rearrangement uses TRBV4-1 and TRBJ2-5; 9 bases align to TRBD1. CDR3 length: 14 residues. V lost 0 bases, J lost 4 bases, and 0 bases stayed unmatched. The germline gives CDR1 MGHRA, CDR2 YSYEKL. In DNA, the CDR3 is TGCGCCAGCAGCCAAGAGGACAGGGGAGAGACCCAGTACTTC. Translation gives CASSQEDRGETQYF.

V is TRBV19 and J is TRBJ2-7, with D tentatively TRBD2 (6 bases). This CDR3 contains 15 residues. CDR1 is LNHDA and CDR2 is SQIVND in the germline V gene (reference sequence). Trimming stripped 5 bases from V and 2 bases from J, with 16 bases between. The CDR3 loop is CASSFPGGRAYEQYF. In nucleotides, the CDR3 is TGTGCCAGTAGTTTTCCCGGGGGTAGGGCCTACGAGCAGTACTTC.

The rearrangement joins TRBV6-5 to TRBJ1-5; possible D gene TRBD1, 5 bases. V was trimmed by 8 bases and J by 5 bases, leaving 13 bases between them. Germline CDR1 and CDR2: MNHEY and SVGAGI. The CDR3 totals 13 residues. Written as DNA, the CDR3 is TGTGCCAGCGGAGACAGAGCTTATCAGCCCCAGCATTTT. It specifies CASGDRAYQPQHF.